Reported below is one T cell receptor beta chain. This sample is part of a study of shared clonotypes between healthy human individuals. The data were produced by immunoSEQ multiplex PCR, yet TCRdb's version contains in-frame clones alone and is incomplete. The table lists 650,000 to 750,000 clones, 72% of them singletons, with 1.8% in the top ten. V shed 3 bases and J 0 bases; nucleotides not matched to a gene: 6. This CDR3 comprises 17 residues. Germline CDR1 LNHDA, CDR2 SQIVND (reference sequence). The sample consisted of memory CD4+ T cells sorted from blood. Subset meaning: CD45RA-negative fraction. V gene TRBV19 combines with J gene TRBJ1-5; 9 bases are a match to TRBD1. This receptor was identified in a woman aged 25 to 39 in good health. CDR3 protein: CASSIGTGYNSNQPQHF. Written as DNA, the CDR3 is TGTGCCAGTAGTATTGGGACAGGGTACAATAGCAATCAGCCCCAGCATTTT.